The next 6 T cell receptor beta chains were all read from a single sample in a study of blood T cell repertoires in COVID-19. Clones were read by immunoSEQ multiplex PCR, and TCRdb kept only the in-frame ones, dropping some. The sample lists hundreds of thousands of clones, less than 90% occurring once. Sequencing input: peripheral blood. These receptors were collected from a man aged 30 to 45 with active or convalescent COVID-19.

This chain links TRBV6-5 with TRBJ1-5; possibly TRBD1 for D (6 bases). Germline CDR1 MNHEY, CDR2 SVGAGI. V was cut by 7 bases and J by 3 bases, with 16 bases left in between. The length of the CDR3 is 15 residues. DNA of the CDR3: TGTGCCAGCACCAAGCTACAGGGAGACAATCAGCCCCAGCATTTT. It is translated as CASTKLQGDNQPQHF.

The chain links TRBV6-2 or TRBV6-3 to TRBJ1-3; 7 bases agree with TRBD1. Losses at the gene ends were 4 bases for V and 2 bases for J; bases not matched to a gene: 5. The CDR3 consists of 15 residues. CDR1 and CDR2 from the germline V gene are MNHEY and SVGEGT. CDR3 sequence: CASSSPDRAGNTIYF. The CDR3 DNA reads TGTGCCAGCAGTTCCCCCGACAGGGCTGGAAACACCATATATTTT.

Points on this clone: This same CDR3 is encoded by further DNA sequences in the sample. The chain has TRBV5-1 and TRBJ2-5; 7 bases are shared with TRBD2. The germline CDR1 and CDR2 sequences are SGHRS and YFSETQ. This CDR3 comprises 14 residues. J was trimmed by 4 bases and V by 4 bases; bases with no gene match: 7. CDR3 DNA sequence: TGCGCCAGCAGCCTGACGTCGGGGGGAGAGACCCAGTACTTC. Encoded protein: CASSLTSGGETQYF.

The chain uses TRBV7-2 and TRBJ2-2; 7 bases align to TRBD2. The CDR3 is 16 residues long. Looked up from germline, CDR1 is SGHTA and CDR2 is FQGNSA. With 5 bases clipped from V and 0 bases from J, the junction kept 6 bases outside the gene matches. DNA for the CDR3: TGTGCCAGCAGCGCCGGACTAGTCGCGAACACCGGGGAGCTGTTTTTT. It translates to CASSAGLVANTGELFF.

A remark on this clone: Other DNA sequences in this sample translate to the same CDR3. The rearrangement uses TRBV7-9 and TRBJ2-3, with 8 positions matching TRBD2. V shed 3 bases, J shed 0 bases, and the junction held 2 bases outside the gene matches. The germline V gene encodes CDR1 SEHNR and CDR2 FQNEAQ (reference sequence). This CDR3 is built from 15 residues. The CDR3 sequence is CASSFSSGSTDTQYF. In DNA, the CDR3 is TGTGCCAGCAGCTTTTCTAGCGGGAGCACAGATACGCAGTATTTT. The entire variable domain, with the rest obtained from reference TRBV7-9 and TRBJ2-3, is as follows: DTGVSQNPRHKITKRGQNVTFRCDPISEHNRLYWYRQTLGQGPEFLTYFQNEAQLEKSRLLSDRFSAERPKGSFSTLEIQRTEQGDSAMYLCASSFSSGSTDTQYFGPGTRLTVL.

This chain links TRBV28 with TRBJ1-2; no clear D gene. The CDR3 covers 14 residues. The V and J ends lost 6 bases and 3 bases respectively, with 14 bases between them. Germline CDR1 is MDHEN and CDR2 is SYDVKM. The CDR3 region is CASRPGSLDYGYTF. CDR3 in DNA: TGTGCCAGCAGACCAGGATCCTTAGACTATGGCTACACCTTC.